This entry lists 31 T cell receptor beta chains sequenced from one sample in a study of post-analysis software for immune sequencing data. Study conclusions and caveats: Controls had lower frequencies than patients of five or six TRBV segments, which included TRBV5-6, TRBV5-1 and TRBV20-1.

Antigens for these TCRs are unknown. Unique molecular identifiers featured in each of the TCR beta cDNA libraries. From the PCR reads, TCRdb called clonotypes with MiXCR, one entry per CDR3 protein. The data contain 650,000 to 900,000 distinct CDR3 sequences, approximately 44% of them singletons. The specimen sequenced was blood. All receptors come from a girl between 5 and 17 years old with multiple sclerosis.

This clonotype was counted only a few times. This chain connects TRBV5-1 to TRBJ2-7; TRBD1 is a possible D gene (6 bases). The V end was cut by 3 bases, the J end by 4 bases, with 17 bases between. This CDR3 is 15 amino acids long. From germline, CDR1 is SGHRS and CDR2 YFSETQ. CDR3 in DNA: TGCGCCAGCAGCTGGGCGACAGGCGATCCTTACGAGCAGTACTTC. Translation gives CASSWATGDPYEQYF.

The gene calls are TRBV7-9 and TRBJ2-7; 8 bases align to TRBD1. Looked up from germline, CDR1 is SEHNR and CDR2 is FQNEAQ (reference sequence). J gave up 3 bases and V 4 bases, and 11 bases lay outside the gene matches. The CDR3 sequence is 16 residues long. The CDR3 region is CASSSTGGSPGYEQYF. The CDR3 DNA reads TGTGCCAGCAGCTCCACAGGGGGTAGTCCCGGCTACGAGCAGTACTTC. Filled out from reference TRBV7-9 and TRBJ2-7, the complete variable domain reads DTGVSQNPRHKITKRGQNVTFRCDPISEHNRLYWYRQTLGQGPEFLTYFQNEAQLEKSRLLSDRFSAERPKGSFSTLEIQRTEQGDSAMYLCASSSTGGSPGYEQYFGPGTRLTVT.

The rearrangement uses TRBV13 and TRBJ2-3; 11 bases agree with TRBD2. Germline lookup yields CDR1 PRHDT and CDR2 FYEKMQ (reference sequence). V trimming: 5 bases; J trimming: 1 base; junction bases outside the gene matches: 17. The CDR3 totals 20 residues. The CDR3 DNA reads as TGTGCCAGCAGCGCGCGAACGACTAGCGGGAATGTTTGGGGCACAGATACGCAGTATTTT. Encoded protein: CASSARTTSGNVWGTDTQYF.

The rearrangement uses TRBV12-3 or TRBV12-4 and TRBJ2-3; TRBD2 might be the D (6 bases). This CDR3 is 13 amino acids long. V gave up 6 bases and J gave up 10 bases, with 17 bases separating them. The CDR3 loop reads CASRPPGLLSQYF. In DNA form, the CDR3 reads TGTGCCAGCAGGCCGCCGGGACTCCTATCGCAGTATTTT.

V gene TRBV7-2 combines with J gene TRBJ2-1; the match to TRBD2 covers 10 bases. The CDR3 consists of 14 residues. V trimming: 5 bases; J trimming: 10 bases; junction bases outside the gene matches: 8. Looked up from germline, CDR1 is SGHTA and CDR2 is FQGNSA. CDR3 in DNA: TGTGCCAGCAGCCAAGGCCCGACTAGCGGGGAGCAGTTCTTC. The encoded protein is CASSQGPTSGEQFF.

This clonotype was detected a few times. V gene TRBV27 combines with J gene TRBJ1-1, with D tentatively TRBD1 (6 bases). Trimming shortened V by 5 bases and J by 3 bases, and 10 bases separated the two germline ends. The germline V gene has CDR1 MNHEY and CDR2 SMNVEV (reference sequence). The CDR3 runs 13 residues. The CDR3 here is CASSPRQDTEAFF. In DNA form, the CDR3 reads TGTGCCAGCAGTCCAAGACAGGACACTGAAGCTTTCTTT.

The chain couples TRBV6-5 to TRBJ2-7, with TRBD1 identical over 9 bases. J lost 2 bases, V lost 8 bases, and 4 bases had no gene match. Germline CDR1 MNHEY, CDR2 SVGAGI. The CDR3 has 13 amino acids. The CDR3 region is CASRWTGAYEQYF. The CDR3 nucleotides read TGTGCCAGCCGCTGGACAGGGGCCTACGAGCAGTACTTC.

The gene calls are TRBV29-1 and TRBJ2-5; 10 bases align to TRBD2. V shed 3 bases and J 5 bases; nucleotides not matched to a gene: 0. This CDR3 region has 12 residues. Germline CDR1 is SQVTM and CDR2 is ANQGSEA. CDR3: CSVDSGRETQYF. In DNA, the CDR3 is TGCAGCGTTGATAGCGGGAGGGAGACCCAGTACTTC.

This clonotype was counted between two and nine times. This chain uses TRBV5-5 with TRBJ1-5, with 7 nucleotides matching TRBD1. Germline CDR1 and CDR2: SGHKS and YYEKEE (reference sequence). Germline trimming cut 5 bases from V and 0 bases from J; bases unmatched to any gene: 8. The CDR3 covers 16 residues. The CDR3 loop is CASRAGTVYSNQPQHF. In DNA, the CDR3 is TGTGCCAGCAGAGCCGGGACAGTCTATAGCAATCAGCCCCAGCATTTT.

The CDR3 sequence is CASSYSGLTGNQETQYF. As DNA, the CDR3 is TGTGCCAGCAGTTACTCGGGACTTACCGGGAACCAAGAGACCCAGTACTTC. The genes are TRBV6-5 and TRBJ2-5; D possibly corresponds to TRBD2 (6 bases). This CDR3 has 17 residues. CDR1 and CDR2 (germline): MNHEY, SVGAGI. Trimming shortened V by 0 bases and J by 0 bases, and 14 bases separated the two germline ends.

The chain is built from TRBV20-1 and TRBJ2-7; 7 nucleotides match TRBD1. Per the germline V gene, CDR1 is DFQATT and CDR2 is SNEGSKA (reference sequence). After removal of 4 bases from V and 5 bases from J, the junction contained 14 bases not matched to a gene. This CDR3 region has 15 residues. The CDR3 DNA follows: TGCAGTGCTATCCTCTTGACAGGGAAGTTCAACGAGCAGTACTTC. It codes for CSAILLTGKFNEQYF.

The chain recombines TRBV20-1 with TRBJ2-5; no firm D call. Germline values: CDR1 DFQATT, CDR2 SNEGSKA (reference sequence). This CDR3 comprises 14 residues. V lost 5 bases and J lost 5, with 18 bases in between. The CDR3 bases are TGCAGTGCTGGGGATCCGGGCCCTGCGGAGACCCAGTACTTC. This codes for CSAGDPGPAETQYF.

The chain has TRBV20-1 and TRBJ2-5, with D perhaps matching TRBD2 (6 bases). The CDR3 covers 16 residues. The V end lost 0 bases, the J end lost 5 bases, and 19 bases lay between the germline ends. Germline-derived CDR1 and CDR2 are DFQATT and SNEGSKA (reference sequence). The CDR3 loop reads CSARDLREAQAETQYF. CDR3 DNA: TGCAGTGCTAGAGATTTGAGGGAGGCTCAGGCGGAGACCCAGTACTTC.

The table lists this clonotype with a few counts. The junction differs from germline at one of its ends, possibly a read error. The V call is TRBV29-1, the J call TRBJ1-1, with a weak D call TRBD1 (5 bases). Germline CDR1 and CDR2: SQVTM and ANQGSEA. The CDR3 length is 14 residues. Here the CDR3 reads CSVKEQGPNTEAFF. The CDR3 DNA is TGCAGCGTTAAAGAGCAGGGCCCTAACACTGAAGCTTTCTTT.

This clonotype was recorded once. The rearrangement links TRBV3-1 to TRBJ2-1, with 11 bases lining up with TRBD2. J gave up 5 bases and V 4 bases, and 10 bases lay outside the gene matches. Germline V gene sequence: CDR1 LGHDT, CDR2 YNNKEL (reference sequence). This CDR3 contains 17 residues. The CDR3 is CASSPTFVAGGDNEQFF. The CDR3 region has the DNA TGTGCCAGCAGCCCTACTTTTGTAGCGGGAGGGGACAATGAGCAGTTCTTC.

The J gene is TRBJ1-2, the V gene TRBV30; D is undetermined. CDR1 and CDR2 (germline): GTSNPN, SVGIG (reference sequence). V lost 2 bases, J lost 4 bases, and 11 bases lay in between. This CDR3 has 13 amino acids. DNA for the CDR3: TGTGCCTGGAGTATCGTCCTGACCTATGGCTACACCTTC. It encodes CAWSIVLTYGYTF.

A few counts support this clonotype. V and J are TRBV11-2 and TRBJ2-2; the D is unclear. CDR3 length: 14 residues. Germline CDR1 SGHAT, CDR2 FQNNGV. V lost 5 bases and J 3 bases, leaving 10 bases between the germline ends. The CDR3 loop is CASSPDGYTGELFF. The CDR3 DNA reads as TGTGCCAGCAGCCCAGACGGCTACACCGGGGAGCTGTTTTTT.

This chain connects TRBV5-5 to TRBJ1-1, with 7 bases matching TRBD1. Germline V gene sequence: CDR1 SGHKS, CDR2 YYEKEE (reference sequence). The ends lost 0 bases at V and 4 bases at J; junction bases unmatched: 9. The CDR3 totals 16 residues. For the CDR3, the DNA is TGTGCCAGCAGCTTGGCCTGGGGCAGGGGGGCCACTGAAGCTTTCTTT. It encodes CASSLAWGRGATEAFF.

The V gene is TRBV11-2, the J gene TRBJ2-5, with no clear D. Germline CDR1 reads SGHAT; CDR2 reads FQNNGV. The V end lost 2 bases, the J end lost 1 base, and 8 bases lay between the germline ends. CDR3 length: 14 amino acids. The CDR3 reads CASSLTQIQETQYF. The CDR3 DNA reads TGTGCCAGCAGCTTAACTCAGATCCAAGAGACCCAGTACTTC.

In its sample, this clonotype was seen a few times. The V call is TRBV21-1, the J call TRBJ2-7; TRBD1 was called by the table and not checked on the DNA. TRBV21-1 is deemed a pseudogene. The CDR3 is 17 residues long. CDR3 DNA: TGTGCCAGCAGCAAAGGGGAGAGGAAACGATACCACTACGAGCAGTACTTC. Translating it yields CASSKGERKRYHYEQYF.

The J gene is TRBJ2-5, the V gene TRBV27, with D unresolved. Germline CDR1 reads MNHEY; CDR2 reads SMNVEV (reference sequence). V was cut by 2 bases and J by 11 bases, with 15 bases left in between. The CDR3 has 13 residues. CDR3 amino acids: CASSLGRNNEQYF. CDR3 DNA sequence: TGTGCCAGCAGTTTAGGCAGGAACAATGAGCAGTACTTC.

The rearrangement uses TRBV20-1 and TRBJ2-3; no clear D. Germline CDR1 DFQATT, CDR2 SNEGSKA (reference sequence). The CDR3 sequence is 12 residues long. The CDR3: CRAGRGTDTQYF. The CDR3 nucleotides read TGCAGGGCAGGTCGGGGCACAGATACGCAGTATTTT.

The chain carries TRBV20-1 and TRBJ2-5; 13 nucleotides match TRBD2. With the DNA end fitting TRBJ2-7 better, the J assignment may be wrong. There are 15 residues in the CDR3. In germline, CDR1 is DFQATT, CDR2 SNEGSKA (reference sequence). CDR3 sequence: CSAAQTSGRFHEQYF. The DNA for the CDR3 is TGCAGTGCTGCCCAGACTAGCGGGAGGTTCCACGAGCAGTACTTC.

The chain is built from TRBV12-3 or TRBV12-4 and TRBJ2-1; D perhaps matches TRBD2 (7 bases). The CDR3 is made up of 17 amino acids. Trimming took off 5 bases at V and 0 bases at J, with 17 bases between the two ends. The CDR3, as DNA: TGTGCCAGCAGTCCCTCAGATGGGGGGGCCTCCTACAATGAGCAGTTCTTC. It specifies CASSPSDGGASYNEQFF.

The CDR3 here is CASSQPLGLAGGYEQYF. The CDR3 DNA reads TGTGCCAGCAGCCAACCACTCGGACTAGCGGGAGGGTACGAGCAGTACTTC. V and J are TRBV6-6 and TRBJ2-7, with TRBD2 identical over 15 bases. The CDR3 has 17 residues. CDR1 and CDR2 from the germline V gene are MNHNY and SVGAGI (reference sequence). V shed 6 bases, J shed 4 bases, and the junction held 10 bases outside the gene matches.

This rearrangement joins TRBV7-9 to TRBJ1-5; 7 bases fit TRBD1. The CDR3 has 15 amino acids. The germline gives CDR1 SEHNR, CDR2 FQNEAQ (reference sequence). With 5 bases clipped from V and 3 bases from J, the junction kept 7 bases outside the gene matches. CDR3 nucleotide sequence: TGTGCCAGCAGCATAGACAGGGAACCCAATCAGCCCCAGCATTTT. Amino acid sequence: CASSIDREPNQPQHF. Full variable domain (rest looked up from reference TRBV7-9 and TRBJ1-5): DTGVSQNPRHKITKRGQNVTFRCDPISEHNRLYWYRQTLGQGPEFLTYFQNEAQLEKSRLLSDRFSAERPKGSFSTLEIQRTEQGDSAMYLCASSIDREPNQPQHFGDGTRLSIL.

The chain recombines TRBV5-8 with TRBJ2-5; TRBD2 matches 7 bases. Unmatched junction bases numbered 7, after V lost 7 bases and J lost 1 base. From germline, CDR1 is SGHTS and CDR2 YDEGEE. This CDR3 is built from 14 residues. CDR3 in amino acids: CASGLGRAQETQYF. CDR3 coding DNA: TGTGCCAGCGGCCTGGGGAGGGCCCAAGAGACCCAGTACTTC.

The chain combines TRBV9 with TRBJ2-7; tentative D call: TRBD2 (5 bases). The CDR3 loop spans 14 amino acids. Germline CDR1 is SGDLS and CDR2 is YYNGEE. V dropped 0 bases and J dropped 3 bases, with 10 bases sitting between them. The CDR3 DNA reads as TGTGCCAGCAGCGTAGGGGGAGAAGACTACGAGCAGTACTTC. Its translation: CASSVGGEDYEQYF.

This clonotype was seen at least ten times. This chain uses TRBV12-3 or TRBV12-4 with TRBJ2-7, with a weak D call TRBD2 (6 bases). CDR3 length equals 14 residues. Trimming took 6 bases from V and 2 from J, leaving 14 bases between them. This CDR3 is CASSPRTGAYEQYF. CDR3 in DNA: TGTGCCAGCAGCCCCAGGACGGGGGCCTACGAGCAGTACTTC.

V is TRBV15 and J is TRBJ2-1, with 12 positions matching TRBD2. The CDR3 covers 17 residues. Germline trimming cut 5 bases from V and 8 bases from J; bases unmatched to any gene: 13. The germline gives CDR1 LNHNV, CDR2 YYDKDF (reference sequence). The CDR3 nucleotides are TGTGCCACCAGCTGGGGGGGACTAGCGGGTAGAAGAGATGAGCAGTTCTTC. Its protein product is CATSWGGLAGRRDEQFF.

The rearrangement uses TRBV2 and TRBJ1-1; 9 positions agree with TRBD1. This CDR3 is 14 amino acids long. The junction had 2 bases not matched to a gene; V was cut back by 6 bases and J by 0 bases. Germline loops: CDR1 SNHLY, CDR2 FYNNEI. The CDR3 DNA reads TGTGCCAGCAGGAGGACAGGGGTGAACACTGAAGCTTTCTTT. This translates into CASRRTGVNTEAFF.